This T cell receptor beta chain derives from a study of blood T cell repertoires in COVID-19. As for the study in general: Specimens from acute and convalescent COVID-19 originated in the United States, Italy and Spain.

Sequencing was performed with immunoSEQ multiplex PCR; in TCRdb, only in-frame clones are kept and a portion is missing. The sample yields about 150,000 clones, roughly 83% seen once. Germline V gene data show CDR1 as SNHLY and CDR2 as FYNNEI. The CDR3 is 14 amino acids. The trim removed 4 bases at V and 4 bases at J, leaving 6 bases unmatched. Specimen: peripheral blood. V and J are TRBV2 and TRBJ2-7, with 8 bases fitting TRBD2. The clonotype originates from a woman aged 70-85 years with COVID-19, enrolled during active disease. CDR3 sequence (DNA): TGTGCCAGCAGTGCCAGCGGGGGCCCTTACGAGCAGTACTTC. This gives the protein CASSASGGPYEQYF.